Shown below are 18 T cell receptor beta chains from a single sample sequenced in a study of human T cells and chemical hapten exposure. Time point denoted: pre-sensitization, week 0. The treatment denotes: therapeutic diphenylcyclopropenone sensitization with weekly scalp DPC. Via MiXCR, TCRdb re-called the RACE reads, giving one row per CDR3 protein. The sample has approximately 260,000 distinct CDR3 sequences; approximately 8.6% are singletons. Material: whole blood, obtained in connection with sensitization to the hapten diphenylcyclopropenone (DPC). The receptor set was obtained from a woman in her thirties or forties with alopecia areata. Some clones in this sample may be carry-over from other donors' samples.

This clonotype showed up many times. The rearrangement links TRBV3-1 to TRBJ2-2; D possibly corresponds to TRBD2 (5 bases). Trimming left V 4 bases short and J 5 bases short, with 8 bases between. The CDR3 contains 13 residues. CDR1 LGHDT and CDR2 YNNKEL come from the germline V gene (reference sequence). CDR3 DNA: TGTGCCAGCAGCCTTATAGCGACCGGGGAGCTGTTTTTT. This codes for CASSLIATGELFF.

The chain has TRBV20-1 and TRBJ2-3; 9 bases line up with TRBD2. V trimming: 6 bases; J trimming: 3 bases; junction bases outside the gene matches: 4. Germline assignment: CDR1 DFQATT and CDR2 SNEGSKA (reference sequence). This CDR3 is 13 amino acids long. CDR3 protein: CSASTSGTDTQYF. The CDR3 nucleotides are TGCAGTGCCAGCACTAGCGGGACAGATACGCAGTATTTT.

This clonotype was detected only a few times. CDR3 nucleotide sequence: TGTGCCAGCAGCCTGGGCGCGCAGTCCCTTTACGAGCAGTACTTC. This encodes CASSLGAQSLYEQYF. J is TRBJ2-7 and V is TRBV3-1; D remains unclear. Looked up from germline, CDR1 is LGHDT and CDR2 is YNNKEL (reference sequence). The CDR3 length is 15 residues. Between the trimmed V and J ends, which lost 4 bases and 4 bases, there was a span of 17 bases.

This clonotype occurred a few times. CDR3 in amino acids: CSVEYLRAGHGELFF. CDR3 coding DNA: TGCAGCGTTGAATACTTGCGTGCGGGACACGGGGAGCTGTTTTTT. V gene TRBV29-1 combines with J gene TRBJ2-2; D may correspond to TRBD1 or TRBD2 (6 bases each). V was trimmed by 2 bases and J by 7 bases, leaving 17 bases between them. In germline, CDR1 is SQVTM, CDR2 ANQGSEA. This CDR3 region has 15 residues.

The chain links TRBV4-1 to TRBJ2-5; 13 bases are a match to TRBD2. The CDR3 covers 18 residues. V shed 0 bases, J shed 5 bases, and the junction held 9 bases outside the gene matches. Looked up from germline, CDR1 is MGHRA and CDR2 is YSYEKL. The CDR3 reads CASSQEDYGLAGEETQYF. The CDR3 DNA reads TGCGCCAGCAGCCAAGAGGATTACGGACTAGCGGGAGAGGAGACCCAGTACTTC.

This clonotype was counted a few times. V and J are TRBV29-1 and TRBJ2-3; 10 positions match TRBD1. The length of the CDR3 is 14 residues. Germline lookup yields CDR1 SQVTM and CDR2 ANQGSEA. J was trimmed by 0 bases and V by 3 bases; bases with no gene match: 0. DNA for the CDR3: TGCAGCGTTGAGGGACAGGGGAGCACAGATACGCAGTATTTT. Translated, it gives CSVEGQGSTDTQYF.

This clonotype has a count of ten or more. The chain uses TRBV11-2 and TRBJ1-4; D is uncertain. V lost 0 bases to trimming and J lost 8 bases, with 13 bases between them. CDR3 length equals 15 residues. CDR1 and CDR2 (germline): SGHAT, FQNNGV. The CDR3 reads CASSLDQRWGEKLFF. The CDR3 DNA reads TGTGCCAGCAGCTTAGATCAAAGGTGGGGAGAAAAACTGTTTTTT. The variable domain in full, completed from reference TRBV11-2 and TRBJ1-4, reads EAGVAQSPRYKIIEKRQSVAFWCNPISGHATLYWYQQILGQGPKLLIQFQNNGVVDDSQLPKDRFSAERLKGVDSTLKIQPAKLEDSAVYLCASSLDQRWGEKLFFGSGTQLSVL.

This clonotype was counted a few times. This chain joins TRBV29-1 and TRBJ2-2; D unclear. The CDR3 is 14 residues long. The germline V and J ends were trimmed by 0 bases and 1 base, with 6 bases remaining between them. Germline lookup yields CDR1 SQVTM and CDR2 ANQGSEA. As DNA, the CDR3 is TGCAGCGTTGAAGATCTTGGGAACACCGGGGAGCTGTTTTTT. Translation: CSVEDLGNTGELFF.

The J gene is TRBJ1-2, the V gene TRBV20-1, with TRBD1 as a possible D gene (5 bases). The CDR3 has 14 amino acids. Per germline, CDR1 DFQATT and CDR2 SNEGSKA (reference sequence). Deletions cut 3 bases from V and 8 bases from J, with 19 bases between. The CDR3 spells CSARKGTGAEGYTF. CDR3 coding DNA: TGCAGTGCTAGGAAAGGAACCGGGGCTGAGGGCTACACCTTC.

In this sample, this clonotype turned up many times. This chain uses TRBV11-2 with TRBJ2-2; the match to TRBD2 covers 13 bases. V shed 4 bases and J 3 bases; nucleotides not matched to a gene: 8. Germline assignment: CDR1 SGHAT and CDR2 FQNNGV. This CDR3 comprises 18 residues. The CDR3 nucleotides read TGTGCCAGCAGCTATACTAGCGGGAGGGTAGAGGACACCGGGGAGCTGTTTTTT. This translates into CASSYTSGRVEDTGELFF.

V usage is TRBV6-2 or TRBV6-3 and J usage is TRBJ2-7, with a possible D match to TRBD1 (6 bases). Germline assignment: CDR1 MNHEY and CDR2 SVGEGT. The CDR3 spans 13 residues. Trimming pared 6 bases from V and 3 bases from J, leaving 12 bases between. CDR3 in amino acids: CASRGHPIYEQYF. CDR3 nucleotides: TGTGCCAGCAGGGGACACCCTATCTACGAGCAGTACTTC.

This clonotype was detected many times. In DNA form, the CDR3 reads TGTGCCAGCAAGTCCCGAGCTCATAGCAATCAGCCCCAGCATTTT. Protein sequence: CASKSRAHSNQPQHF. The chain joins TRBV9 to TRBJ1-5; D remains ambiguous. The V end was cut by 6 bases, the J end by 0 bases, with 13 bases between. The CDR3 spans 15 residues. Germline V gene lookup returns CDR1 SGDLS and CDR2 YYNGEE. The variable domain in full, completed from reference TRBV9 and TRBJ1-5, reads DSGVTQTPKHLITATGQRVTLRCSPRSGDLSVYWYQQSLDQGLQFLIQYYNGEERAKGNILERFSAQQFPDLHSELNLSSLELGDSALYFCASKSRAHSNQPQHFGDGTRLSIL.

This clonotype has only a few counts. The J gene is TRBJ1-1, the V gene TRBV5-1; TRBD1 aligns across 8 bases. Germline values: CDR1 SGHRS, CDR2 YFSETQ. Trimming at V came to 3 bases and at J to 7 bases, leaving 5 bases not matched to a gene. CDR3 length: 13 residues. This CDR3 reads CASSSGQGLEAFF. CDR3 nucleotides: TGCGCCAGCAGCTCCGGACAGGGCCTTGAAGCTTTCTTT. Drawing the rest from reference TRBV5-1 and TRBJ1-1, the complete variable domain is KAGVTQTPRYLIKTRGQQVTLSCSPISGHRSVSWYQQTPGQGLQFLFEYFSETQRNKGNFPGRFSGRQFSNSRSEMNVSTLELGDSALYLCASSSGQGLEAFFGQGTRLTVV.

The chain combines TRBV6-5 with TRBJ2-6, with 8 bases matching TRBD1. V dropped 0 bases and J dropped 3; count of bases not matched to a gene: 7. The CDR3 has 18 amino acids. Germline-derived CDR1 and CDR2 are MNHEY and SVGAGI. CDR3 coding DNA: TGTGCCAGCAGTTACTCGATATTCGGACAGGGTGGGGCCAACGTCCTGACTTTC. Amino acids: CASSYSIFGQGGANVLTF.

The table lists this clonotype with a few counts. The rearrangement links TRBV28 to TRBJ1-5; 9 bases line up with TRBD1. Germline V lookup: CDR1 MDHEN, CDR2 SYDVKM. V lost 4 bases to trimming and J lost 2 bases; unmatched junction nucleotides: 6. The CDR3 has 16 amino acids. The DNA for the CDR3 is TGTGCCAGCAGTTCCCGGACAGGGGTGGGCAATCAGCCCCAGCATTTT. Amino acids: CASSSRTGVGNQPQHF.

The chain has TRBV7-2 and TRBJ1-2; 8 nucleotides line up with TRBD1. V lost 5 bases, J lost 4 bases, and 9 bases stayed unmatched. The germline gives CDR1 SGHTA, CDR2 FQGNSA. The CDR3 is 15 amino acids. In DNA, the CDR3 is TGTGCCAGCAGCCCCGGACAGGGCTTACCCTATGGCTACACCTTC. Translating gives CASSPGQGLPYGYTF.

This clonotype was detected ten times or more. CDR3 coding DNA: TGTGCCAGCAGTCGGACTAGCGGGAGAGAGACCCAGTACTTC. This translates into CASSRTSGRETQYF. The V call is TRBV2, the J call TRBJ2-5; 13 nucleotides align to TRBD2. The CDR3 runs to 14 residues. The junction had 1 base not matched to a gene; V was cut back by 5 bases and J by 4 bases. CDR1 SNHLY and CDR2 FYNNEI come from the germline V gene.

The table lists this clonotype with many counts. The V call is TRBV10-3, the J call TRBJ1-4, with TRBD1 matching over 10 bases. This CDR3 is 15 amino acids long. With 5 bases clipped from V and 8 bases from J, the junction kept 8 bases outside the gene matches. Looked up from germline, CDR1 is ENHRY and CDR2 is SYGVKD. CDR3: CAISLDRGKGEKLFF. The CDR3 DNA sequence: TGTGCCATCAGTTTGGACAGGGGGAAAGGGGAAAAACTGTTTTTT.